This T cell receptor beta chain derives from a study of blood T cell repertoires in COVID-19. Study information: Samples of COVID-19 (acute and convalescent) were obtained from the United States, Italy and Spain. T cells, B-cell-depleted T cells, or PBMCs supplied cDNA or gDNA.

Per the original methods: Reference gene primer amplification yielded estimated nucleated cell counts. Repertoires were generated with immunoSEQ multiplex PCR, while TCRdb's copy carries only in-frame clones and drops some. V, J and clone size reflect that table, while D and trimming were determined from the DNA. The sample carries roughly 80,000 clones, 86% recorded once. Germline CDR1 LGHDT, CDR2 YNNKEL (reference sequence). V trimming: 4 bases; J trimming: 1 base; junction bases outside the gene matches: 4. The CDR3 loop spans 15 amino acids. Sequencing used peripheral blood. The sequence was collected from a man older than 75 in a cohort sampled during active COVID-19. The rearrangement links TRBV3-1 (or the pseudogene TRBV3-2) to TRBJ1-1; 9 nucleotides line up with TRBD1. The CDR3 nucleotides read TGTGCCAGCAGCCCATGGGACAGGGCGAACACTGAAGCTTTCTTT. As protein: CASSPWDRANTEAFF.